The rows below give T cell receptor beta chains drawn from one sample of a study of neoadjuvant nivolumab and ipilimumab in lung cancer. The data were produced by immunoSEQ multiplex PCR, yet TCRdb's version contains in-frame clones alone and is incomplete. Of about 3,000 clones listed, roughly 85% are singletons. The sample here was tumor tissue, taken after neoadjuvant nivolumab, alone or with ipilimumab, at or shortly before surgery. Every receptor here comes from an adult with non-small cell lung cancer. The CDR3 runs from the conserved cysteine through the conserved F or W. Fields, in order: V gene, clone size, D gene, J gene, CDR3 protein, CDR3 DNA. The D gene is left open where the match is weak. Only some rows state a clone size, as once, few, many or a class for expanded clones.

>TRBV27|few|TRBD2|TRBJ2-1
CASSSSTSGPSYNEQFF
TGTGCCAGCAGTTCCTCGACTAGCGGGCCATCGTACAATGAGCAGTTCTTC
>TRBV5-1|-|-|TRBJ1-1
CASSLSHRVVTEAFF
TGCGCCAGCAGCTTGAGCCACAGGGTAGTCACTGAAGCTTTCTTT
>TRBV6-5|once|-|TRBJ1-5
CAVGRGGSNQPQHF
TGTGCCGTAGGTCGGGGGGGGAGCAATCAGCCCCAGCATTTT
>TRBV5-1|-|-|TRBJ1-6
CASSGQDNSPLHF
TGCGCCAGCAGTGGGCAGGATAATTCACCCCTCCACTTT
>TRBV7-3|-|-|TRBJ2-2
CASSPRARGAGELFF
TGTGCCAGCAGCCCCAGGGCCAGGGGGGCCGGGGAGCTGTTTTTT
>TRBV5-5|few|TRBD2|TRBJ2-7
CASSLRTSGDEQYF
TGTGCCAGCAGCTTACGGACTAGCGGTGACGAGCAGTACTTC
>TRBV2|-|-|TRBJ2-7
CASSELSDYEQYF
TGTGCCAGCAGTGAACTTAGCGACTACGAGCAGTACTTC
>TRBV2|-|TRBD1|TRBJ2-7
CASSEEAGGPYEQYF
TGTGCCAGCAGTGAAGAGGCAGGGGGCCCCTACGAGCAGTACTTC
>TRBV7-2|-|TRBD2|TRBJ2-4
CASSVKVAGNIQYF
TGTGCCAGCAGCGTAAAGGTAGCGGGAAACATTCAGTACTTC
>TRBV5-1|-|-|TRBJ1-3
CASSLFLGNTIYF
TGCGCCAGCAGCTTGTTTCTGGGAAACACCATATATTTT
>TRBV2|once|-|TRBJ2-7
CASSAQGTNYEQYF
TGTGCCAGCAGTGCCCAGGGTACGAACTACGAGCAGTACTTC
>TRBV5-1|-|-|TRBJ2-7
CASSLQGGNEQYF
TGCGCCAGCAGCTTGCAGGGAGGAAACGAGCAGTACTTC
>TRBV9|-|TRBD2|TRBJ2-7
CASSPTGLADEQYF
TGTGCCAGCAGCCCCACAGGACTAGCTGACGAGCAGTACTTC
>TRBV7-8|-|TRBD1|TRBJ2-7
CASSLFPGGLGEQYF
TGTGCCAGCAGCTTATTCCCAGGGGGCCTGGGGGAGCAGTACTTC
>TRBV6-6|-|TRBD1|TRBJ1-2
CASTNGQGINYGYTF
TGTGCCAGCACCAACGGACAGGGGATTAACTATGGCTACACCTTC
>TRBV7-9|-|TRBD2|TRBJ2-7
CASSGGLAGVGAYEQYF
TGTGCCAGCAGCGGAGGACTAGCGGGAGTGGGGGCCTACGAGCAGTACTTC
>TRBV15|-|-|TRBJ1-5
CATSRDPGRGSNQPQHF
TGTGCCACCAGCAGAGATCCGGGGAGGGGTAGCAATCAGCCCCAGCATTTT
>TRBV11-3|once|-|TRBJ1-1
CASSPGALSTEAFF
TGTGCCAGCAGCCCAGGGGCATTAAGCACTGAAGCTTTCTTT
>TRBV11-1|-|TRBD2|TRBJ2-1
CASSQGRESRYNEQFF
TGTGCCAGCAGCCAAGGGCGGGAGTCTCGGTACAATGAGCAGTTCTTC
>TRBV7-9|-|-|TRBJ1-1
CASSKRENTEAFF
TGTGCCAGCAGCAAAAGGGAGAACACTGAAGCTTTCTTT
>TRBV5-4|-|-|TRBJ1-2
CASSPAGAWGSNYGYTF
TGTGCCAGCAGCCCCGCCGGTGCGTGGGGCTCTAACTATGGCTACACCTTC
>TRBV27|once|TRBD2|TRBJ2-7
CASSSLTSGLDSYEQYF
TGTGCCAGCAGTTCCCTTACTAGCGGCCTTGACTCCTACGAGCAGTACTTC
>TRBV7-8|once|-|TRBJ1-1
CASSLAQGMNTEAFF
TGTGCCAGCAGCTTAGCGCAGGGAATGAACACTGAAGCTTTCTTT
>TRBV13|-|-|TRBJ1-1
CASSFRRGEAFF
TGTGCCAGCAGCTTCCGTAGGGGAGAAGCTTTCTTT